This TCR beta chain was found in a study of T cells in Graves' hyperthyroidism and ophthalmopathy. Amplification of TCR beta CDR3 regions was performed using RNA transcripts as template. Researchers ran a first-round RT-PCR on the TCR CDR3 using the HTBI primer set. TCRdb analysed the multiplex PCR reads with MiXCR anew, one entry per CDR3 protein. The sample lists roughly 420,000 distinct CDR3 sequences; 15% to 17% were seen once. CDR3 length: 13 residues. The V end was cut by 8 bases, the J end by 1 base, with 11 bases between. This clonotype was seen at least ten times. Calling Graves' hyperthyroidism stable meant ophthalmopathy did not progress within 18 months.

The TCR originated in a woman aged 18-29 years with Graves' hyperthyroidism. The chain is built from TRBV12-3 or TRBV12-4 and TRBJ1-1; D is perhaps TRBD1 (6 bases). Sequencing used blood. The CDR3 bases are TGTGCCAGCTGCTGGACAGCGAACACTGAAGCTTTCTTT. Protein product: CASCWTANTEAFF.